These 6 T cell receptor beta chains were sequenced from one sample in a study of beta chain features in type 1 diabetes. Investigators reverse transcribed all isolated RNA, so they sequenced expressed TCRB transcripts. Repertoires were generated with immunoSEQ multiplex PCR, while TCRdb's copy carries only in-frame clones and drops some. The sample has about 700,000 clones, around an eighth seen once. Study-wide results and limits: TCRB CDR3s were moderately but significantly shorter in Type 1 diabetes patients in all four CD4+ subsets.

Their recognized antigens are unknown. Sequencing was carried out using naive CD4+ T cells from blood. These receptors were taken from a man younger than 30 with type 1 diabetes.

CDR3 protein: CASRRTGSSLADTQYF. DNA of the CDR3: TGCGCCAGCAGAAGGACAGGGAGTTCTCTGGCAGATACGCAGTATTTT. This chain links TRBV4-1 with TRBJ2-3; 8 nucleotides align to TRBD1. CDR1 is MGHRA, CDR2 YSYEKL, per germline. This CDR3 is 16 amino acids long. With V trimmed by 6 bases and J by 4 bases, 12 bases remained unmatched.

This chain uses TRBV18 with TRBJ2-5; TRBD2 might be the D (6 bases). The germline CDR1 and CDR2 sequences are KGHSH and LQKENI. The CDR3 sequence is 14 residues long. V lost 2 bases, J lost 8 bases, and 15 bases lay in between. The CDR3 DNA is TGTGCCAGCTCACCAGTCGAGCAGGCGGGAACCCAGTACTTC. Translating it yields CASSPVEQAGTQYF. The entire variable domain, with the rest obtained from reference TRBV18 and TRBJ2-5, is as follows: NAGVMQNPRHLVRRRGQEARLRCSPMKGHSHVYWYRQLPEEGLKFMVYLQKENIIDESGMPKERFSAEFPKEGPSILRIQQVVRGDSAAYFCASSPVEQAGTQYFGPGTRLLVL.

The chain employs TRBV29-1 and TRBJ1-1; a weak D match, TRBD1 (6 bases). Between the trimmed V and J ends, which lost 5 bases and 0 bases, there was a span of 13 bases. Looked up from germline, CDR1 is SQVTM and CDR2 is ANQGSEA. This CDR3 is 14 amino acids long. The chain's CDR3 is CSVRARTVNTEAFF. The CDR3 coding sequence is TGCAGCGTTCGGGCCCGGACAGTGAACACTGAAGCTTTCTTT.

This clone was observed a handful of times. The CDR3 sequence: CSAGQGAYEQYF. The CDR3 nucleotides read TGCAGCGCCGGACAGGGGGCCTACGAGCAGTACTTC. This chain joins TRBV29-1 and TRBJ2-7; 10 bases match TRBD1. V lost 7 bases and J lost 2; bases outside the gene matches: 2. The germline V gene has CDR1 SQVTM and CDR2 ANQGSEA. The CDR3 contains 12 residues.

This clone has a handful of counts. V usage is TRBV15 and J usage is TRBJ1-2; no firm D call. Germline values: CDR1 LNHNV, CDR2 YYDKDF (reference sequence). Deletions cut 1 base from V and 6 bases from J, with 6 bases between. The CDR3 is made up of 12 amino acids. CDR3 in DNA: TGTGCCACCAGCAGAGGACACGATGGCTACACCTTC. It specifies CATSRGHDGYTF.

The chain has TRBV11-2 and TRBJ1-5; D not certain. The germline V gene has CDR1 SGHAT and CDR2 FQNNGV. The CDR3 length is 14 residues. V was trimmed by 4 bases and J by 6 bases, leaving 13 bases between them. The CDR3: CASSSSGMRQPQHF. The CDR3 nucleotides read TGTGCCAGCAGCTCCAGCGGGATGCGTCAGCCCCAGCATTTT.